The 13 T cell receptor beta chains presented below share a single source sample, sequenced in a study of T cell changes during pregnancy in multiple sclerosis. Only in-frame clones appear in the TCRdb table, and some are missing; sequencing was by immunoSEQ multiplex PCR. The data show roughly 35,000 clones, with roughly 88% seen just once and more than 0.95% held by the top ten. The sequencing here drew on CD4+ T cells from peripheral blood mononuclear cells, taken before pregnancy. Receptor source: a female donor with multiple sclerosis, enrolled in a pregnancy study.

The chain has TRBV6-5 and TRBJ2-1; no definite D call. The CDR3 spans 14 residues. The germline V and J ends were trimmed by 0 bases and 7 bases, with 10 bases remaining between them. Germline V gene data show CDR1 as MNHEY and CDR2 as SVGAGI. The CDR3 protein is CASSYSTSANEQFF. The CDR3 region has the DNA TGTGCCAGCAGTTACTCGACTTCGGCAAATGAGCAGTTCTTC.

The chain combines TRBV6-1 with TRBJ2-7; TRBD2 is a possible D gene (5 bases). The V gene's germline CDR1 is MNHNS and CDR2 SASEGT. Trimming took 10 bases from V and 0 from J, leaving 13 bases between them. This CDR3 has 13 residues. The CDR3 protein is CATASPHSYEQYF. The CDR3 nucleotides are TGTGCCACGGCTAGCCCTCACTCCTACGAGCAGTACTTC.

This chain joins TRBV11-3 and TRBJ2-1; 7 nucleotides agree with TRBD2. The V gene's germline CDR1 is SGHNT and CDR2 YENEEA. V was clipped by 0 bases and J by 9 bases; unmatched bases: 5. The CDR3 loop spans 14 amino acids. The DNA for the CDR3 is TGTGCCAGCAGCTTAGATCTGTCTAGCGGTGAGCAGTTCTTC. Encoded protein: CASSLDLSSGEQFF.

The chain employs TRBV19 and TRBJ1-5, with 11 positions matching TRBD1. Germline trimming cut 6 bases from V and 6 bases from J; bases unmatched to any gene: 7. The CDR3 consists of 15 residues. CDR1 is LNHDA and CDR2 is SQIVND in the germline V gene (reference sequence). As DNA, the CDR3 is TGTGCCAGTAGCGGACAGGGGGCTTCGGGTCAGCCCCAGCATTTT. Protein: CASSGQGASGQPQHF.

The chain uses TRBV18 and TRBJ2-7; the D is unclear. Trimming cost V 3 bases and J 6 bases, with 18 bases left between them. The CDR3 has 15 residues. Per germline, CDR1 KGHSH and CDR2 LQKENI. The CDR3 sequence: CASSPKMQPEAEQYF. CDR3 nucleotide sequence: TGTGCCAGCTCACCGAAGATGCAGCCCGAGGCCGAGCAGTACTTC.

V usage is TRBV4-2 and J usage is TRBJ2-1, with D tentatively TRBD2 (6 bases). Germline assignment: CDR1 LGHNA and CDR2 YNFKEQ. The CDR3 has 17 amino acids. The V end lost 0 bases, the J end lost 8 bases, and 20 bases lay between the germline ends. The CDR3, as DNA: TGTGCCAGCAGCCAAGATCGTGGAGCGGCCTGGGGGGATGAGCAGTTCTTC. Translating it yields CASSQDRGAAWGDEQFF.

The rearrangement joins TRBV5-6 to TRBJ2-3; 12 nucleotides align to TRBD2. The V and J ends lost 5 bases and 5 bases, in that order; junction bases with no gene match: 12. CDR1 and CDR2 from the germline V gene are SGHDT and YYEEEE. This CDR3 is 17 amino acids long. The CDR3 DNA follows: TGTGCCAGCAGTCGTCGGACTAGCGGGGCGAGGCAAGATACGCAGTATTTT. Translating it yields CASSRRTSGARQDTQYF. Complete variable domain (other parts from reference TRBV5-6 and TRBJ2-3): DAGVTQSPTHLIKTRGQQVTLRCSPKSGHDTVSWYQQALGQGPQFIFQYYEEEERQRGNFPDRFSGHQFPNYSSELNVNALLLGDSALYLCASSRRTSGARQDTQYFGPGTRLTVL.

The count of this clone is one. The chain recombines TRBV13 with TRBJ2-4; 9 bases are a match to TRBD2. The J segment lost 2 bases and the V segment lost 5 bases, leaving 13 bases of the junction unmatched. The CDR3 runs 18 residues. From germline, CDR1 is PRHDT and CDR2 FYEKMQ (reference sequence). The CDR3 here is CASSARGASGISKNIQYF. CDR3 nucleotide sequence: TGTGCCAGCAGCGCTAGGGGCGCTAGCGGGATATCCAAAAACATTCAGTACTTC.

The CDR3 sequence: CASSSGREGGGTEAFF. The CDR3 DNA sequence: TGTGCCAGCAGCTCCGGTCGGGAGGGAGGGGGGACTGAAGCTTTCTTT. The chain employs TRBV28 and TRBJ1-1, with D possibly TRBD1 on 6 matching bases. CDR3 length equals 16 residues. CDR1 and CDR2 from the germline V gene are MDHEN and SYDVKM. V lost 6 bases and J 5 bases, leaving 22 bases between the germline ends.

The chain is built from TRBV9 and TRBJ2-1; 11 positions match TRBD2. Looked up from germline, CDR1 is SGDLS and CDR2 is YYNGEE. This CDR3 region has 15 residues. With 3 bases clipped from V and 5 bases from J, the junction kept 4 bases outside the gene matches. CDR3 DNA sequence: TGTGCCAGCAGCGCGGGACTAGCGGTGAACAATGAGCAGTTCTTC. It encodes CASSAGLAVNNEQFF. Looking up the rest from reference TRBV9 and TRBJ2-1 gives the full variable domain: DSGVTQTPKHLITATGQRVTLRCSPRSGDLSVYWYQQSLDQGLQFLIQYYNGEERAKGNILERFSAQQFPDLHSELNLSSLELGDSALYFCASSAGLAVNNEQFFGPGTRLTVL.

This clone was recorded a few times. The chain links TRBV7-2 to TRBJ2-3; 12 bases match TRBD2. CDR3 length: 17 residues. Unmatched junction bases numbered 7, after V lost 4 bases and J lost 2 bases. CDR1 is SGHTA and CDR2 is FQGNSA in the germline V gene. The CDR3 DNA reads TGTGCCAGCAGCTCAGGACTAGCGGGGTCTTTCACAGATACGCAGTATTTT. This translates into CASSSGLAGSFTDTQYF.

This rearrangement joins TRBV5-1 to TRBJ1-2, with 10 bases that match TRBD1. The trim removed 0 bases at V and 8 bases at J, leaving 10 bases unmatched. The CDR3 covers 16 residues. From germline, CDR1 is SGHRS and CDR2 YFSETQ. The CDR3 nucleotides are TGCGCCAGCAGCTTGGGGCCCGTGACAGGGGGCACCGGCTACACCTTC. It encodes CASSLGPVTGGTGYTF.

This clone was counted at least ten times. The V gene is TRBV30, the J gene TRBJ2-1, with 8 positions matching TRBD2. Trimming at V came to 5 bases and at J to 5 bases, leaving 5 bases not matched to a gene. The CDR3 runs 13 residues. Germline V gene sequence: CDR1 GTSNPN, CDR2 SVGIG (reference sequence). The CDR3 reads CAWAGGADNEQFF. The CDR3 DNA sequence: TGTGCCTGGGCGGGAGGTGCAGACAATGAGCAGTTCTTC.